This T cell receptor (beta chain) originates from a study of CD8 T cell repertoires and HIV-1 epitope variants. Study conclusions and caveats: Fewer than ten TCR beta clonotypes were antigen-specific, six or seven apparently recognizing autologous or escape variants. No clonotypes responded to the TAALDMSHF plasma variant; roughly 5 recognized KF9, one HW9.

The germline CDR1 and CDR2 sequences are GTSNPN and SVGIG (reference sequence). The CDR3 has 10 amino acids. Between the trimmed V and J ends, which lost 3 bases and 7 bases, there was a span of 6 bases. Regarding this clone: Its antigen remains unidentified.

Clones were read by immunoSEQ multiplex PCR, and TCRdb kept only the in-frame ones, dropping some. The profile shows about 90,000 clones, 60% to 80% of them singletons. The chain is built from TRBV30 and TRBJ1-2; D gene ambiguous. The sample was uncultured baseline CD8+ T cells from peripheral blood mononuclear cells (PBMCs). This clonotype was sampled from a male donor with HIV. The CDR3 region is CAWRITGYTF. The CDR3 region has the DNA TGTGCCTGGAGAATAACTGGCTACACCTTC. The entire variable domain, with the rest obtained from reference TRBV30 and TRBJ1-2, is as follows: SQTIHQWPATLVQPVGSPLSLECTVEGTSNPNLYWYRQAAGRGLQLLFYSVGIGQISSEVPQNLSASRPQDRQFILSSKKLLLSDSGFYLCAWRITGYTFGSGTRLTVV.